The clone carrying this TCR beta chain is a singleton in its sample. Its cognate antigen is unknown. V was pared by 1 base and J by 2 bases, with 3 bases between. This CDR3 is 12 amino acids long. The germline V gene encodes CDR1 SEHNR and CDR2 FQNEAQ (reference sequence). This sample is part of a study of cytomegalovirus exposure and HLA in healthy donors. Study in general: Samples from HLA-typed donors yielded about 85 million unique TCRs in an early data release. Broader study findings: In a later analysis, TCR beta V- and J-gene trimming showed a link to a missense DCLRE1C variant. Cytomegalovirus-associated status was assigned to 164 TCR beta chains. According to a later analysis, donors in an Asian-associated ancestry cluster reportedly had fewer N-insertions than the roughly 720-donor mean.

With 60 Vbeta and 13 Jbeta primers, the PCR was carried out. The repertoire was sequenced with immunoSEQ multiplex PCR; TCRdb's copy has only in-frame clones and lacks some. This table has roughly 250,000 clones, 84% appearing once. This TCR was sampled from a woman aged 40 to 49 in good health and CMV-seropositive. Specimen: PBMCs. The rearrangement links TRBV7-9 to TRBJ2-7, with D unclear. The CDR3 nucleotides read TGTGCCAGCAGCTTAGATACCTACGAGCAGTACTTC. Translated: CASSLDTYEQYF.